The present T cell receptor (beta chain) was sequenced within a study of beta chain features in type 1 diabetes. Study observations and caveats: cDNA sequencing could over-represent cells with high TCR expression. Shortening of TCRB CDR3s, moderate but significant, appeared in all four CD4+ subsets of Type 1 diabetes patients. Shorter templates might be favored by PCR, and equally so in patients and in controls.

Germline loops: CDR1 LGHNA, CDR2 YSLEER. The CDR3 is made up of 12 amino acids. Trimming took off 1 base at V and 5 bases at J, with 2 bases between the two ends. This clone was counted only a few times. Its target is not known. The whole isolated RNA underwent reverse transcription, so sequencing captured expressed TCRB transcripts. Data came from immunoSEQ multiplex PCR; TCRdb stores just in-frame clones and leaves some out. The data show around 500,000 clones, about 10% seen once. The J gene is TRBJ2-2, the V gene TRBV4-3; D not resolved. The specimen sequenced was naive CD4+ T cells from blood. The sequence derives from a woman between 18 and 29 years old in good health. This chain's CDR3 is CASSQVTGELFF. The CDR3 bases are TGCGCCAGCAGCCAAGTGACCGGGGAGCTGTTTTTT.